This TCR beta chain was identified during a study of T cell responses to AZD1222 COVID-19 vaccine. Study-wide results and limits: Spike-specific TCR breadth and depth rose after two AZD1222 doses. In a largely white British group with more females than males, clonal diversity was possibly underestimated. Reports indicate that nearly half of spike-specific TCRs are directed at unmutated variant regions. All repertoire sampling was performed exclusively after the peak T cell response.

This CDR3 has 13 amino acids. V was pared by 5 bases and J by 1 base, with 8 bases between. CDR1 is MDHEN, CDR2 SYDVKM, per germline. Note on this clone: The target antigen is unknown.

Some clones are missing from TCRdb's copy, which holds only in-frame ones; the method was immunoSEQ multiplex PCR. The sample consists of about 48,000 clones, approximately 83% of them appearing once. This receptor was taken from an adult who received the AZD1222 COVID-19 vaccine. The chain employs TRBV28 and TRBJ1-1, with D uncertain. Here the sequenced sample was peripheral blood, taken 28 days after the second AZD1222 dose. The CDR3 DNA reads TGTGCCAGCAGTACCTTGGGGAACACTGAAGCTTTCTTT. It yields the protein CASSTLGNTEAFF.